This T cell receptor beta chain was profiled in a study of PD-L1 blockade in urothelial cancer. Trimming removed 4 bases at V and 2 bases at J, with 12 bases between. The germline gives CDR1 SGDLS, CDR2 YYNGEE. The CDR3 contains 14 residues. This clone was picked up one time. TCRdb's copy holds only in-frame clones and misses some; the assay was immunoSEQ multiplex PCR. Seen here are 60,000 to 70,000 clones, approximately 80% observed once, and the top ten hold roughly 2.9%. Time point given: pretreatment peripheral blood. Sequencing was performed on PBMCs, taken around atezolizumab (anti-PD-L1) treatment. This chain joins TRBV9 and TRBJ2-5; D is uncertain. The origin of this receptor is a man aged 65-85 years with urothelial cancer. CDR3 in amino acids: CASSPSSRQETQYF. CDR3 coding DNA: TGTGCCAGCAGCCCCTCGAGCCGGCAAGAGACCCAGTACTTC. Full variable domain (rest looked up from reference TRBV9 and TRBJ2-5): DSGVTQTPKHLITATGQRVTLRCSPRSGDLSVYWYQQSLDQGLQFLIQYYNGEERAKGNILERFSAQQFPDLHSELNLSSLELGDSALYFCASSPSSRQETQYFGPGTRLLVL.